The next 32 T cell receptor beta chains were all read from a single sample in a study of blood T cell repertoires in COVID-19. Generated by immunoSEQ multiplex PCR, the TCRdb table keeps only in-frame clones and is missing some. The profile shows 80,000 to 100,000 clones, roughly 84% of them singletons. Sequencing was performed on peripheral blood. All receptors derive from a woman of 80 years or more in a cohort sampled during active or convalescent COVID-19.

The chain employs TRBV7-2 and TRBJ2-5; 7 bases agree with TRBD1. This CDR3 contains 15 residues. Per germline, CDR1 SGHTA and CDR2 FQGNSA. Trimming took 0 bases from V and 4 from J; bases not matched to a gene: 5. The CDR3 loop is CASSLAQGGSETQYF. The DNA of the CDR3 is TGTGCCAGCAGCTTAGCGCAAGGGGGCTCAGAGACCCAGTACTTC.

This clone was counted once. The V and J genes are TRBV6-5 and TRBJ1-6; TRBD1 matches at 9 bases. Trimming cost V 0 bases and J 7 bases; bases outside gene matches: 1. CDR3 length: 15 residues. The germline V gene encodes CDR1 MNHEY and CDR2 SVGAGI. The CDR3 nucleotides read TGTGCCAGCAGTTACTCCGGGACAGGGAATTCACCCCTCCACTTT. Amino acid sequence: CASSYSGTGNSPLHF.

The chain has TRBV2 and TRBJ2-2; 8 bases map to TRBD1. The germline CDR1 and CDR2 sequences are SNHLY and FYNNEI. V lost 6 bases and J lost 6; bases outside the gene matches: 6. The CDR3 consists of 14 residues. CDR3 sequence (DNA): TGTGCCAGCAGGCCAGGGGGCAGGTCCGGGGAGCTGTTTTTT. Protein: CASRPGGRSGELFF.

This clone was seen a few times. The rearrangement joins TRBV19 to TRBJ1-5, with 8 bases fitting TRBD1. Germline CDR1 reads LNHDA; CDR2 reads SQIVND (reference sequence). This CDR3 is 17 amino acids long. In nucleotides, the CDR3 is TGTGCAAGCCGTGCAGGGGGCGCGGATATTAGCAATCAGCCCCAGCATTTT. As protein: CASRAGGADISNQPQHF.

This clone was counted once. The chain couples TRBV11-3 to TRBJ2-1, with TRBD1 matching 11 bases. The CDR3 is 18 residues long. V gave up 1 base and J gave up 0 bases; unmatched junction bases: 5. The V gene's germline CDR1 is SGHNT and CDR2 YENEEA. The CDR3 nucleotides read TGTGCCAGCAGCTTAGCGGGACAGGGGGGCCTCTCCTACAATGAGCAGTTCTTC. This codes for CASSLAGQGGLSYNEQFF.

The CDR3 here is CASSRPPGNQETQYF. The DNA for the CDR3 is TGTGCCAGCAGCCGACCCCCCGGGAACCAAGAGACCCAGTACTTC. The genes are TRBV28 and TRBJ2-5, with D perhaps matching TRBD2 (5 bases). The CDR3 contains 15 residues. The V end lost 6 bases, the J end lost 0 bases, and 14 bases lay between the germline ends. Germline lookup yields CDR1 MDHEN and CDR2 SYDVKM.

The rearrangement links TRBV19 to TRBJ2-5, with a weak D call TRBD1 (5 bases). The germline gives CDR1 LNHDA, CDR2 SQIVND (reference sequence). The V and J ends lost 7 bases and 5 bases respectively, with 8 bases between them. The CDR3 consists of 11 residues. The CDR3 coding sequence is TGTGCCAGTAACCAGGGTGAGACCCAGTACTTC. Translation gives CASNQGETQYF.

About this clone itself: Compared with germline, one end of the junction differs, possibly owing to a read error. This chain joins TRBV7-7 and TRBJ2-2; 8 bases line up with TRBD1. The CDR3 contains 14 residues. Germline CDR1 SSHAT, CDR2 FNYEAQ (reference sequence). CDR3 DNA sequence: TGTGCTAGCAGCCCAACAGGGGGCACCGGGGAGCTGTTTTTT. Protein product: CASSPTGGTGELFF.

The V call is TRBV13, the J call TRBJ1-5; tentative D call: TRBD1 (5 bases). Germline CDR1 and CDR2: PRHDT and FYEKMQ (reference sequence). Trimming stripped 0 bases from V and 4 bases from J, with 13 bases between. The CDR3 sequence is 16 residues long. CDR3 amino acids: CASSLGRVGGNQPQHF. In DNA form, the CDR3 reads TGTGCCAGCAGCTTAGGCCGGGTGGGGGGTAATCAGCCCCAGCATTTT. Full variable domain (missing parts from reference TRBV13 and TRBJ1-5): AAGVIQSPRHLIKEKRETATLKCYPIPRHDTVYWYQQGPGQDPQFLISFYEKMQSDKGSIPDRFSAQQFSDYHSELNMSSLELGDSALYFCASSLGRVGGNQPQHFGDGTRLSIL.

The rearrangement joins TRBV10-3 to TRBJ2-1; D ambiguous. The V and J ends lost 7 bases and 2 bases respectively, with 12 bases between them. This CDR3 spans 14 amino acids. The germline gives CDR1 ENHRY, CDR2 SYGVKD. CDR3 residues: CAIKDTATYNEQFF. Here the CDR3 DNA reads TGTGCCATCAAAGACACGGCAACCTACAATGAGCAGTTCTTC.

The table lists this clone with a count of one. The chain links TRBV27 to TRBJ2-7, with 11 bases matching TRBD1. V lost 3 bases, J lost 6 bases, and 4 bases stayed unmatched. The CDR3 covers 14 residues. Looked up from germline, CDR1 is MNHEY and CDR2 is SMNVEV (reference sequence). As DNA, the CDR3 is TGTGCCAGCAGTTTTGGACAGGGGGCGTTCGAGCAGTACTTC. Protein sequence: CASSFGQGAFEQYF.

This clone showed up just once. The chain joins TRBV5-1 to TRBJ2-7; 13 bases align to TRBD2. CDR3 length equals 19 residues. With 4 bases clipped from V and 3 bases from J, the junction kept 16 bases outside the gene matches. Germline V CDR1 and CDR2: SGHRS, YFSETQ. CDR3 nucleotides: TGCGCCAGCAGCCCGGAGCGGGGACTAGCGGGATTTGGACTCTACGAGCAGTACTTC. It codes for CASSPERGLAGFGLYEQYF.

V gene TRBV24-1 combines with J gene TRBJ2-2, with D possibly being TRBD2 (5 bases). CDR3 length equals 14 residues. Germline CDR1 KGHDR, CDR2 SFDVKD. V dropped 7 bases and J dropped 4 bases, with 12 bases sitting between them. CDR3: CATRAGVGTGELFF. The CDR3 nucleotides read TGTGCCACCAGGGCGGGTGTTGGCACCGGGGAGCTGTTTTTT.

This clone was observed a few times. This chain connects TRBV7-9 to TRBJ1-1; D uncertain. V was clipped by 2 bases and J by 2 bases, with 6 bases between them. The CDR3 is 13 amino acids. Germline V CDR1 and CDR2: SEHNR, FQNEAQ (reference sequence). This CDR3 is CASSLLTNTEAFF. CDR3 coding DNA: TGTGCCAGCAGCTTATTAACAAACACTGAAGCTTTCTTT.

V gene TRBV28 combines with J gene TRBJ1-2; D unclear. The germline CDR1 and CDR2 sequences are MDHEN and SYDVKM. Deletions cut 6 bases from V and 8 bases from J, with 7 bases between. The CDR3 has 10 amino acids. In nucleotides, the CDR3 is TGTGCCAGCAGCCAGCGAGGCTACACCTTC. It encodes CASSQRGYTF.

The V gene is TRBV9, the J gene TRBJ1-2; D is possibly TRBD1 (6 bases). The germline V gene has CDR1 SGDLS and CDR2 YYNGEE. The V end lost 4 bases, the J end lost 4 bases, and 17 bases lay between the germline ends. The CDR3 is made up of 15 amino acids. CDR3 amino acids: CASSLREQGSYGYTF. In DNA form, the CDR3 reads TGTGCCAGCAGCCTTAGAGAACAGGGCAGCTATGGCTACACCTTC.

The CDR3 DNA sequence: TGTGCCAGCAGCTTACTAGCGGGAGGGTCCTTCGGAGATACGCAGTATTTT. It translates to CASSLLAGGSFGDTQYF. This sequence joins TRBV11-2 and TRBJ2-3; 12 bases align to TRBD2. The CDR3 is made up of 17 amino acids. Germline CDR1 and CDR2: SGHAT and FQNNGV. Losses at the gene ends were 2 bases for V and 5 bases for J; bases not matched to a gene: 8.

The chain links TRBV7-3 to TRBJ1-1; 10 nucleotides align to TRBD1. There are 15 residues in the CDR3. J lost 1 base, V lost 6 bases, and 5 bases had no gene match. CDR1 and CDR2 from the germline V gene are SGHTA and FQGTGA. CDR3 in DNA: TGTGCCAGCAGGGACTGGACAGGGGGGAACACTGAAGCTTTCTTT. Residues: CASRDWTGGNTEAFF.

For the CDR3, the DNA is TGTGCCAGCAGCCCGACAGGGGGATACGAGCAGTACGTC. Translating gives CASSPTGGYEQYV. The chain carries TRBV7-9 and TRBJ2-7; 9 positions match TRBD1. After removal of 5 bases from V and 4 bases from J, the junction contained 3 bases not matched to a gene. From germline, CDR1 is SEHNR and CDR2 FQNEAQ (reference sequence). The CDR3 has 13 amino acids.

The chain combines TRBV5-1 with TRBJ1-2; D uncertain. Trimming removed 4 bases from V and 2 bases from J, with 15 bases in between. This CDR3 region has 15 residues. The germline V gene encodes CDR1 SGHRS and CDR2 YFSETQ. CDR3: CASSPEAGRNYGYTF. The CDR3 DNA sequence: TGCGCCAGCAGCCCGGAGGCTGGACGGAACTATGGCTACACCTTC.

The CDR3 nucleotides read TGTGCCACCAGCAGAGGTGAGGTAGCTAACTATGGCTACACCTTC. Translated: CATSRGEVANYGYTF. The chain couples TRBV15 to TRBJ1-2; D is undetermined. Looked up from germline, CDR1 is LNHNV and CDR2 is YYDKDF (reference sequence). Trimming shortened V by 1 base and J by 0 bases, and 9 bases separated the two germline ends. The CDR3 extends over 15 amino acids.

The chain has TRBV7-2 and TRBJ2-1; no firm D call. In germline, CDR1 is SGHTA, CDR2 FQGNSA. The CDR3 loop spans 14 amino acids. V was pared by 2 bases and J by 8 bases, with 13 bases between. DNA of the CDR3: TGTGCCAGCAGCTTACCTAGAGTAAGGCATGAGCAGTTCTTC. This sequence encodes CASSLPRVRHEQFF.

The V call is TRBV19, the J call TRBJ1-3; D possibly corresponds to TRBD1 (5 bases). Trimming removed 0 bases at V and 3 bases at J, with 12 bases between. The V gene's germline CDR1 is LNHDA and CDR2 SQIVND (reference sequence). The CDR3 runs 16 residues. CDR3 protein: CASSIEAGRFGNTIYF. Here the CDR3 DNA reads TGTGCCAGTAGTATAGAGGCAGGGAGGTTTGGAAACACCATATATTTT.

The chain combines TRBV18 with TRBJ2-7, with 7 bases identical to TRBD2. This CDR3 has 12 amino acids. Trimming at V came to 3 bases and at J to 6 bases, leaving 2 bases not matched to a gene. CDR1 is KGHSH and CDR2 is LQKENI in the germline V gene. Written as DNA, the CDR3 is TGTGCCAGCTCACCGGGGGGGGTCGAGCAGTACGTC. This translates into CASSPGGVEQYV.

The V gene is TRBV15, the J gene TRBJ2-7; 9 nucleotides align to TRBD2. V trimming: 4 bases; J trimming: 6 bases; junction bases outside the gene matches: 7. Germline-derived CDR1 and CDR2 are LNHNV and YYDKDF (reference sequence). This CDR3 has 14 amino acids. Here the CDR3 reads CATSTSLAGIEQYV. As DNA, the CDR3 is TGTGCCACCAGCACGAGCCTAGCGGGAATCGAGCAGTACGTC.

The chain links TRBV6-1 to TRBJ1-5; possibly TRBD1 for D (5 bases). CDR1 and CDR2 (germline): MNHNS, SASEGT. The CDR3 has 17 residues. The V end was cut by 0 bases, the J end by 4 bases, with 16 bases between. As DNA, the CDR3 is TGTGCCAGCAGTGAAGCCGCGGGGACCCAGCGAAATCAGCCCCAGCATTTT. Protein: CASSEAAGTQRNQPQHF.

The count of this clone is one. This chain's CDR3 is CASSQSPYREQGDEQFF. Here the CDR3 DNA reads TGCGCCAGCAGTCAATCGCCCTACCGTGAACAGGGCGATGAGCAGTTCTTC. The chain employs TRBV23-1 and TRBJ2-1; D perhaps matches TRBD1 (6 bases). TRBV23-1 is filed as an ORF, its function uncertain. V was clipped by 0 bases and J by 8 bases, with 20 bases between them. The CDR3 is made up of 17 amino acids.

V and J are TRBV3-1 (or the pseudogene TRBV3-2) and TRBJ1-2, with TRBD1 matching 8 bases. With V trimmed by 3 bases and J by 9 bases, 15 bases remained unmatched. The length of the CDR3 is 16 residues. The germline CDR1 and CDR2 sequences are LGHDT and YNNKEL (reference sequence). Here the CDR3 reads CASSQNPGTRGLSYTF. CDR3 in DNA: TGTGCCAGCAGCCAGAATCCCGGGACCAGGGGGCTGAGCTACACCTTC.

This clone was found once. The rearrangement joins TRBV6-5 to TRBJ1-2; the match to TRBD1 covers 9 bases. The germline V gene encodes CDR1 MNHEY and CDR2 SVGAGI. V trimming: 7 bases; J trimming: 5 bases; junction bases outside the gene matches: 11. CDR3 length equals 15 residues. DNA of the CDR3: TGTGCCAGCACCTCCCCGGGACAGGGAATATATGGCTACACCTTC. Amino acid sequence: CASTSPGQGIYGYTF.

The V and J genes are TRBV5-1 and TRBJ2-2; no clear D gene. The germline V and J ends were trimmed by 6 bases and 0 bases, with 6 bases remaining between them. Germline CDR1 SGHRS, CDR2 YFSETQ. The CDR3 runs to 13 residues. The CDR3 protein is CASNLANTGELFF. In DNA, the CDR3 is TGCGCCAGCAATCTAGCGAACACCGGGGAGCTGTTTTTT.

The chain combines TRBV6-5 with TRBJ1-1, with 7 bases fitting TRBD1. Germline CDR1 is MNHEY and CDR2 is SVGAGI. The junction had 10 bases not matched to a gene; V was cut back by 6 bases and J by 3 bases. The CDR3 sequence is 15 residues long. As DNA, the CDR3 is TGTGCCAGCAGGAATCCGGACAGGCCGTACACTGAAGCTTTCTTT. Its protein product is CASRNPDRPYTEAFF.

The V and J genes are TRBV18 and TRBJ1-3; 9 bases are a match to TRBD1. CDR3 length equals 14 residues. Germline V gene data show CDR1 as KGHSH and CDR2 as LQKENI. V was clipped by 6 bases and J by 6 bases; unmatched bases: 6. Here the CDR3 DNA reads TGTGCCAGCTCGCGGGGACAGGGAGAAAACACCATATATTTT. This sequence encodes CASSRGQGENTIYF.